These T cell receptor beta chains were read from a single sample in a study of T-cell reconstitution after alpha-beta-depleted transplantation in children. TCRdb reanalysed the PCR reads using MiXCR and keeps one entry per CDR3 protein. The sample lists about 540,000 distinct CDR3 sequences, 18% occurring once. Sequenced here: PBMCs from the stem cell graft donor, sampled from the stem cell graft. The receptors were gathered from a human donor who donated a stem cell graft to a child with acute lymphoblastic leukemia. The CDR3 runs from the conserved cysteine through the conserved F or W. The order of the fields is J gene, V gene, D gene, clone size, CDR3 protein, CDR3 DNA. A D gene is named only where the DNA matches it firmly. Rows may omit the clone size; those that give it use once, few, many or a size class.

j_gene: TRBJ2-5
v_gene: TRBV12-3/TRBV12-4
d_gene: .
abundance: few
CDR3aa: CASKKTEQETQYF
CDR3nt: TGTGCCAGCAAGAAGACTGAACAAGAGACCCAGTACTTC

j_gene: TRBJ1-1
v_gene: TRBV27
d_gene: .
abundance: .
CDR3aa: CASSLYEGVNTEAFF
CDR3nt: TGTGCCAGCAGTTTATATGAGGGGGTCAACACTGAAGCTTTCTTT

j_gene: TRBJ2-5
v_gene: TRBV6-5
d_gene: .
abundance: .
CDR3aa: CASISSPRAQYF
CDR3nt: TGTGCCAGCATTTCCAGCCCGAGAGCCCAGTACTTC

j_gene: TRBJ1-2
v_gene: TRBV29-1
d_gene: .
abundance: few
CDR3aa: CSVANQRPYGYTF
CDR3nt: TGCAGCGTTGCCAATCAACGACCCTATGGCTACACCTTC

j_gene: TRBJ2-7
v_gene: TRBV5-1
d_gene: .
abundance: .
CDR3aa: CASSLEGGGYEQYF
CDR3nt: TGCGCCAGCAGCTTGGAGGGAGGAGGCTACGAGCAGTACTTC

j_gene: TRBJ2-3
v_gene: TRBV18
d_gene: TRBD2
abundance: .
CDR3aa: CASSPGLAAPYRTDTQYF
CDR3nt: TGTGCCAGCTCACCGGGACTAGCGGCACCCTATCGCACAGATACGCAGTATTTT

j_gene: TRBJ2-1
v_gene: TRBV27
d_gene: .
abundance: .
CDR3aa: CASSLRHNPYNEQFF
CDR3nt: TGTGCCAGCAGTCTCCGGCACAACCCATACAATGAGCAGTTCTTC

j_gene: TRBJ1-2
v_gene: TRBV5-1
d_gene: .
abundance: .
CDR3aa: CASSGPTALTYGYTF
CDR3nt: TGCGCCAGCAGCGGACCGACAGCACTTACCTATGGCTACACCTTC

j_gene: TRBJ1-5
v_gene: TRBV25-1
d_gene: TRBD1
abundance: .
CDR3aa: CASSGPVTGDKPQHF
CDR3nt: TGTGCCAGCAGTGGGCCCGTGACAGGGGATAAGCCCCAGCATTTT

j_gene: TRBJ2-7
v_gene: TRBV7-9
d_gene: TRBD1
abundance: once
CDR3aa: CASSPAGTDLSYEQYF
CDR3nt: TGTGCCAGCAGTCCGGCCGGGACAGATTTATCCTACGAGCAGTACTTC

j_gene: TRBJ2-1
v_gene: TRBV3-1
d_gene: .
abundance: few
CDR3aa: CASSQEAGIGHNEQFF
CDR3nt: TGTGCCAGCAGCCAAGAAGCCGGAATTGGGCACAATGAGCAGTTCTTC

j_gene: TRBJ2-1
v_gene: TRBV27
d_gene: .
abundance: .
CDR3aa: CASSFQSRGGYNEQFF
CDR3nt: TGTGCCAGCAGTTTCCAATCCAGGGGGGGTTACAATGAGCAGTTCTTC

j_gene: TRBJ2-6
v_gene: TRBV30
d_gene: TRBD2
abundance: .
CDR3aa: CAWSVRGAGANVLTF
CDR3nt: TGTGCCTGGAGTGTACGGGGGGCTGGGGCCAACGTCCTGACTTTC

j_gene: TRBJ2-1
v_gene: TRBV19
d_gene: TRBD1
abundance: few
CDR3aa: CASSSAGTGSYNEQFF
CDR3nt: TGTGCCAGTAGCAGCGCCGGGACAGGGTCCTACAATGAGCAGTTCTTC

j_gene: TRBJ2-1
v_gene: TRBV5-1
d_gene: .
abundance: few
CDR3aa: CASSRGAHGGFYNEQFF
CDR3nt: TGCGCCAGCAGCAGGGGGGCGCACGGAGGGTTCTACAATGAGCAGTTCTTC

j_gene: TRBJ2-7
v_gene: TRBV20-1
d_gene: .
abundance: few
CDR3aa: CSQRGNGVYEQYF
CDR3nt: TGCAGTCAAAGGGGGAATGGGGTATACGAGCAGTACTTC

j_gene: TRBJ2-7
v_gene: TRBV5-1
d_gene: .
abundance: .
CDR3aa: CASSPWVGHSSYEQYF
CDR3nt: TGCGCCAGCAGCCCGTGGGTGGGCCATAGCTCCTACGAGCAGTACTTC

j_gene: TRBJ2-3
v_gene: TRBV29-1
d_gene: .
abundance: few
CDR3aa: CSVDAVFSTDTQYF
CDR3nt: TGCAGCGTTGATGCAGTTTTTAGCACAGATACGCAGTATTTT

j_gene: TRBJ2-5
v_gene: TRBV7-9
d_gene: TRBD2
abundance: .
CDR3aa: CASSLSLAGGFGLTQYF
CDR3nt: TGTGCCAGCAGCTTATCTTTAGCGGGAGGCTTCGGTCTGACCCAGTACTTC

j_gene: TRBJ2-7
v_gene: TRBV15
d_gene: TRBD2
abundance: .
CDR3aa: CATSRRQGLAIYEQYF
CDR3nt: TGTGCCACCAGCAGACGACAAGGACTAGCGATCTACGAGCAGTACTTC

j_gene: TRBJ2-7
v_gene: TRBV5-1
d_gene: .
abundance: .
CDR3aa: CASSFGPTRVSYEQYF
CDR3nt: TGCGCCAGCAGCTTTGGACCGACTAGAGTCTCCTACGAGCAGTACTTC

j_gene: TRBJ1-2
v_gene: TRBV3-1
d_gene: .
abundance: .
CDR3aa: CASSPARRFTSYTF
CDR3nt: TGTGCCAGCAGCCCGGCAAGAAGGTTCACCAGCTACACCTTC

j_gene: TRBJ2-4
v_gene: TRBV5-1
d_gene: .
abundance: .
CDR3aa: CASSLALSVDIQYF
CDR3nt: TGCGCCAGCAGCTTGGCACTATCTGTGGACATTCAGTACTTC

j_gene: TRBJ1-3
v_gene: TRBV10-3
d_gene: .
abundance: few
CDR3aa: CAISDNGRGNTIYF
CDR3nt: TGTGCCATCAGTGATAACGGGAGAGGAAACACCATATATTTT

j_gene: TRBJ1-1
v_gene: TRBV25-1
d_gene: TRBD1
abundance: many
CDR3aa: CASSSRRQGEAFF
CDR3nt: TGTGCCAGCAGTTCCCGCCGACAGGGCGAAGCTTTCTTT

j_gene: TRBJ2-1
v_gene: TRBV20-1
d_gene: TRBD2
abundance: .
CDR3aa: CSARDTNLAGLRTRGNEQFF
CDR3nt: TGCAGTGCTAGAGATACCAACCTAGCGGGATTACGGACGAGGGGGAATGAGCAGTTCTTC

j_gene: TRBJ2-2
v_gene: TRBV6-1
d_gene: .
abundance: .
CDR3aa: CASSVSRNTGELFF
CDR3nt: TGTGCCAGCAGTGTTAGCAGGAACACCGGGGAGCTGTTTTTT

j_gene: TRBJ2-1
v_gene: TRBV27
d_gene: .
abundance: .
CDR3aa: CASSFDGGSGNEQFF
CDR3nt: TGTGCCAGCAGTTTTGACGGCGGCAGCGGTAATGAGCAGTTCTTC

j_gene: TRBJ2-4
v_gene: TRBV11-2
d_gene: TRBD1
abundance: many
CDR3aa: CASSANRDRGQYF
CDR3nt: TGTGCCAGCAGCGCTAACCGGGACAGGGGTCAGTACTTC

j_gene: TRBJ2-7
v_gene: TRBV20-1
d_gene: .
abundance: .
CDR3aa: CSVQGSYDYEQYF
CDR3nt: TGCAGTGTTCAGGGTAGCTACGACTACGAGCAGTACTTC

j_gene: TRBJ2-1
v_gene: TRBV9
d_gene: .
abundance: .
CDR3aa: CASSVGSSTRGQFF
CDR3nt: TGTGCCAGCAGCGTAGGTTCCTCTACTAGGGGGCAGTTCTTC

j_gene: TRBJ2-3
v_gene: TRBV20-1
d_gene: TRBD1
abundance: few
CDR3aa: CSARVPGQGTSTDTQYF
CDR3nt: TGCAGTGCTAGAGTCCCTGGACAGGGAACTTCCACAGATACGCAGTATTTT

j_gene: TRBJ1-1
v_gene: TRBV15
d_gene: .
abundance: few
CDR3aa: CATARAMNTEAFF
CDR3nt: TGTGCCACCGCCAGGGCTATGAACACTGAAGCTTTCTTT

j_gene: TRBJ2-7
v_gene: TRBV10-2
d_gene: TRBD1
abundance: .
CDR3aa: CASTGTESSYEQYF
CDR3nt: TGCGCCAGCACTGGGACAGAGAGCTCCTACGAGCAGTACTTC

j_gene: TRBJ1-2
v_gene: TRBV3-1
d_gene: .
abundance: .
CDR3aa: CASSQYGANYGYTF
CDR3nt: TGTGCCAGCAGCCAATACGGAGCTAACTATGGCTACACCTTC

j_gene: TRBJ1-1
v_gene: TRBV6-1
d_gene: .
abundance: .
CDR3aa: CASSDQTGNTEAFF
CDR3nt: TGTGCCAGCAGTGACCAAACAGGAAACACTGAAGCTTTCTTT

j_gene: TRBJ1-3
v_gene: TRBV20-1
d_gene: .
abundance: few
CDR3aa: CSARPVRVFTSGNTIYF
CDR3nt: TGCAGTGCCCGCCCGGTCAGGGTATTTACCTCTGGAAACACCATATATTTT

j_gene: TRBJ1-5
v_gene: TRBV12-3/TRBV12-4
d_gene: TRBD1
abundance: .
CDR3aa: CASSYTGEYSNQPQHF
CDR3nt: TGTGCCAGCAGTTATACAGGGGAGTATAGCAATCAGCCCCAGCATTTT